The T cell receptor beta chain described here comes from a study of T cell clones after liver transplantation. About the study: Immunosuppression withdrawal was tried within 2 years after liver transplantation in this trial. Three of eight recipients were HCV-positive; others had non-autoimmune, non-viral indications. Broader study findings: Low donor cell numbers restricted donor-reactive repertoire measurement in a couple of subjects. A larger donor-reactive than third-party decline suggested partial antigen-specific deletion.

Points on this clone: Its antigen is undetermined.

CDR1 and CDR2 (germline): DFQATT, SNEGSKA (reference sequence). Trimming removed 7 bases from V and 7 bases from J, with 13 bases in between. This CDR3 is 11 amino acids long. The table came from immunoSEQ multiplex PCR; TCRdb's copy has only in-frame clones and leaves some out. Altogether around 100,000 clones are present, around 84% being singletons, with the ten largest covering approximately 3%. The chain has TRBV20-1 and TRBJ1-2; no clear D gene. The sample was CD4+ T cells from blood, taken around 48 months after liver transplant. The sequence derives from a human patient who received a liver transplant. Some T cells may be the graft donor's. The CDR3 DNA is TGCAGTGTCAACCCCGGGAGTGGCTACACCTTC. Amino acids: CSVNPGSGYTF.